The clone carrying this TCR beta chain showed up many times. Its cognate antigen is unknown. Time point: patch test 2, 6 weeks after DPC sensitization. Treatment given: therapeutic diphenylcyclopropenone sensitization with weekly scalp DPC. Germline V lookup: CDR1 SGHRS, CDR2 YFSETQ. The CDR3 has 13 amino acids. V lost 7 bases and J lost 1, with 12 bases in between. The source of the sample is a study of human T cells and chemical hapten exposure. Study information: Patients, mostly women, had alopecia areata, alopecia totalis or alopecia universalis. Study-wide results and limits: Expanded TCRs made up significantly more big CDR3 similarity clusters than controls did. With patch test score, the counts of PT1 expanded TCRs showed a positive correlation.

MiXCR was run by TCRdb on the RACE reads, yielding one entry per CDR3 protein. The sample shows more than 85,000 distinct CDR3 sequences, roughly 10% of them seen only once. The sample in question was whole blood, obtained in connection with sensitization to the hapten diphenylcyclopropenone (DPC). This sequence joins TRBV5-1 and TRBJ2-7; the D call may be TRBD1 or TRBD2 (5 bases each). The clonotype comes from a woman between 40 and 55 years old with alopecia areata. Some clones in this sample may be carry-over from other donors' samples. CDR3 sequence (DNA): TGCGCCAGCGGGGCCGGGGTGTCCTACGAGCAGTACTTC. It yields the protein CASGAGVSYEQYF.